One and the same sample provided the 31 T cell receptor beta chains below, sequenced in a study of blood T cell repertoires in COVID-19. Using immunoSEQ multiplex PCR, the repertoire was profiled, and TCRdb retains in-frame clones only, with some absent. The sample lists 120,000 to 150,000 clones; about 84% were seen once. The sequenced sample consisted of PBMCs or T cells enriched from blood (not recorded which). These receptors all stem from a woman aged 18 to 35 who had been exposed to COVID-19.

This sequence joins TRBV10-3 and TRBJ2-1; 9 bases agree with TRBD1. Germline V gene lookup returns CDR1 ENHRY and CDR2 SYGVKD. V was clipped by 6 bases and J by 2 bases; unmatched bases: 5. The CDR3 extends over 15 amino acids. The CDR3 loop is CAIRKDRGAYNEQFF. The CDR3 coding sequence is TGTGCCATCAGGAAGGACAGGGGAGCCTACAATGAGCAGTTCTTC.

The chain recombines TRBV4-3 with TRBJ1-1; D perhaps matches TRBD1 (5 bases). This CDR3 contains 16 residues. V dropped 4 bases and J dropped 0 bases, with 15 bases sitting between them. Germline V gives CDR1 LGHNA, CDR2 YSLEER. The CDR3 DNA sequence: TGCGCCAGCAGCCCGCGTGTCGGGGGGTTGAACACTGAAGCTTTCTTT. It yields the protein CASSPRVGGLNTEAFF.

Written as DNA, the CDR3 is TGTGCCAGCAGGAGCCAACCCCAGGGAAGCTATGGCTACACCTTC. Its translation is CASRSQPQGSYGYTF. This sequence joins TRBV27 and TRBJ1-2; D possibly corresponds to TRBD1 (5 bases). CDR1 MNHEY and CDR2 SMNVEV come from the germline V gene (reference sequence). Trimming removed 6 bases from V and 4 bases from J, with 18 bases in between. CDR3 length: 15 residues.

V usage is TRBV10-3 and J usage is TRBJ2-2; 7 nucleotides line up with TRBD1. V dropped 5 bases and J dropped 7; count of bases not matched to a gene: 7. Germline CDR1 is ENHRY and CDR2 is SYGVKD. CDR3 length: 14 amino acids. The CDR3 loop is CAISQGESIGELFF. Written as DNA, the CDR3 is TGTGCCATCAGTCAGGGGGAAAGTATCGGGGAGCTGTTTTTT.

The chain combines TRBV11-1 with TRBJ2-5, with 9 bases that match TRBD1. From germline, CDR1 is SGHAT and CDR2 FQDESV (reference sequence). This CDR3 comprises 14 residues. The V gene end was trimmed by 6 bases and the J gene end by 5 bases; junction bases not matched to a gene: 7. DNA of the CDR3: TGTGCCAGCAGTCCTCGGACAGGGGAGGAGACCCAGTACTTC. Translation gives CASSPRTGEETQYF.

This clone was observed once. J is TRBJ2-3 and V is TRBV24-1, with TRBD2 matching over 14 bases. Germline assignment: CDR1 KGHDR and CDR2 SFDVKD. The ends lost 4 bases at V and 5 bases at J; junction bases unmatched: 4. The CDR3 runs to 16 residues. For the CDR3, the DNA is TGTGCCACCAGTGACCCAGGGACTAGCGGGGGAGATACGCAGTATTTT. Translating gives CATSDPGTSGGDTQYF.

The genes are TRBV2 and TRBJ2-1, with D maybe TRBD2 (6 bases). CDR3 length: 15 residues. V was pared by 4 bases and J by 10 bases, with 20 bases between. Germline CDR1 reads SNHLY; CDR2 reads FYNNEI. CDR3 in DNA: TGTGCCAGCAGTGCCCCTCGGACTACCTCCGGCGAGCAGTTCTTC. Its protein is CASSAPRTTSGEQFF.

This chain links TRBV29-1 with TRBJ2-7; 7 bases are a match to TRBD1. The germline V gene encodes CDR1 SQVTM and CDR2 ANQGSEA. The ends lost 3 bases at V and 1 base at J; junction bases unmatched: 3. The CDR3 is 13 residues long. The CDR3 is CSVETGTSYEQYF. The CDR3 nucleotides read TGCAGCGTTGAGACAGGGACATCCTACGAGCAGTACTTC.

The rearrangement uses TRBV25-1 and TRBJ2-3, with 8 bases identical to TRBD2. CDR1 and CDR2 (germline): MGHDK, SYGVNS. This CDR3 is built from 15 residues. Losses at the gene ends were 3 bases for V and 3 bases for J; bases not matched to a gene: 5. The CDR3 loop is CASSDRTSLTDTQYF. CDR3 coding DNA: TGTGCCAGCAGTGATAGGACTAGCTTGACAGATACGCAGTATTTT.

This chain connects TRBV18 to TRBJ1-2; D remains ambiguous. V dropped 5 bases and J dropped 3 bases, with 7 bases sitting between them. The CDR3 extends over 12 amino acids. Germline CDR1 and CDR2: KGHSH and LQKENI. CDR3 residues: CASSTRDYGYTF. The CDR3 DNA sequence: TGTGCCAGCTCAACTCGGGACTATGGCTACACCTTC.

The chain links TRBV5-4 to TRBJ2-1; D possibly corresponds to TRBD2 (5 bases). The CDR3 contains 16 residues. Looked up from germline, CDR1 is SGHNT and CDR2 is YYREEE (reference sequence). Trimming left V 4 bases short and J 3 bases short, with 17 bases between. The DNA for the CDR3 is TGTGCCAGCAGCCCCCGGGATCGGGGTCTCTACAATGAGCAGTTCTTC. Its translation: CASSPRDRGLYNEQFF.

This rearrangement joins TRBV4-1 to TRBJ1-5; 11 nucleotides align to TRBD1. Germline CDR1 is MGHRA and CDR2 is YSYEKL. The CDR3 consists of 16 residues. V was clipped by 2 bases and J by 7 bases; unmatched bases: 7. CDR3 amino acids: CASSQFTDRGQQPQHF. Here the CDR3 DNA reads TGCGCCAGCAGCCAATTCACGGACAGGGGGCAACAGCCCCAGCATTTT.

The chain carries TRBV4-1 and TRBJ2-7, with 7 bases identical to TRBD2. V was pared by 1 base and J by 3 bases, with 3 bases of the junction left unmatched. Germline-derived CDR1 and CDR2 are MGHRA and YSYEKL. The CDR3 consists of 14 residues. CDR3 sequence reads: CASSQARGSYEQYF. The CDR3, as DNA: TGCGCCAGCAGCCAAGCTCGCGGGAGCTACGAGCAGTACTTC.

The gene calls are TRBV29-1 and TRBJ2-3; 7 bases line up with TRBD1. With 6 bases clipped from V and 5 bases from J, the junction kept 8 bases outside the gene matches. The CDR3 has 13 residues. Germline V CDR1 and CDR2: SQVTM, ANQGSEA. The CDR3 coding sequence is TGCAGCGTCAACGGACAGGATTTAGATACGCAGTATTTT. Its protein is CSVNGQDLDTQYF.

The chain recombines TRBV29-1 with TRBJ2-1; D is possibly TRBD1 (5 bases). Trimming cost V 4 bases and J 0 bases, with 7 bases left between them. The germline gives CDR1 SQVTM, CDR2 ANQGSEA. The length of the CDR3 is 13 residues. The CDR3 loop reads CSVGQSSYNEQFF. In nucleotides, the CDR3 is TGCAGCGTTGGACAGAGCTCCTACAATGAGCAGTTCTTC.

The V and J genes are TRBV3-1 (or the pseudogene TRBV3-2) and TRBJ2-7; a possible D gene is TRBD2 (6 bases). The CDR3 is 14 residues long. Germline CDR1 LGHDT, CDR2 YNNKEL (reference sequence). The ends were cut back, 4 bases at V and 4 bases at J, with 14 bases in the middle. The CDR3 region is CASSLGGSHYEQYF. The DNA of the CDR3 is TGTGCCAGCAGCCTAGGAGGGAGCCATTACGAGCAGTACTTC.

The chain uses TRBV9 and TRBJ1-1; perhaps TRBD1 as D (6 bases). The germline V gene has CDR1 SGDLS and CDR2 YYNGEE. This CDR3 is built from 13 residues. The V end lost 4 bases, the J end lost 8 bases, and 15 bases lay between the germline ends. DNA for the CDR3: TGTGCCAGCAGCCCCGGATGGGACAAGGAAGCTTTCTTT. Residues: CASSPGWDKEAFF.

This clone was counted only a few times. The chain recombines TRBV3-1 (or the pseudogene TRBV3-2) with TRBJ1-2; possibly TRBD1 for D (6 bases). V was clipped by 4 bases and J by 8 bases, with 14 bases between them. The CDR3 loop spans 13 amino acids. Germline V gene data show CDR1 as LGHDT and CDR2 as YNNKEL (reference sequence). The DNA for the CDR3 is TGTGCCAGCAGCCCCCCTACCGACAGGGGCTACACCTTC. Translation gives CASSPPTDRGYTF.

The chain joins TRBV30 to TRBJ2-2; the D gene is possibly TRBD1 (6 bases). The CDR3 has 11 amino acids. V lost 8 bases, J lost 4 bases, and 8 bases lay in between. Per the germline V gene, CDR1 is GTSNPN and CDR2 is SVGIG (reference sequence). In nucleotides, the CDR3 is TGTGCCGAAGGGGGCACCGGGGAGCTGTTTTTT. Translated, it gives CAEGGTGELFF.

The V and J genes are TRBV4-1 and TRBJ2-3; 7 bases match TRBD2. Germline V CDR1 and CDR2: MGHRA, YSYEKL. The CDR3 runs 17 residues. Trimming cost V 0 bases and J 4 bases; bases outside gene matches: 10. CDR3: CASSQEGWEGQADTQYF. DNA of the CDR3: TGCGCCAGCAGCCAAGAGGGTTGGGAGGGCCAGGCAGATACGCAGTATTTT.

With regard to this clone: The sample has other DNA sequences that encode this CDR3 too. The rearrangement uses TRBV2 and TRBJ1-2, with 7 bases identical to TRBD1. J lost 3 bases, V lost 7 bases, and 2 bases had no gene match. Germline assignment: CDR1 SNHLY and CDR2 FYNNEI. The length of the CDR3 is 12 residues. The CDR3 nucleotides are TGTGCCAGCAAAGGGGGCGACTATGGCTACACCTTC. Amino acid sequence: CASKGGDYGYTF.

This clone came up a few times. The rearrangement uses TRBV6-2 or TRBV6-3 and TRBJ2-1; weak D call: TRBD2 (5 bases). Trimming pared 4 bases from V and 4 bases from J, leaving 11 bases between. Germline V gene lookup returns CDR1 MNHEY and CDR2 SVGEGT. The CDR3 loop spans 14 amino acids. The CDR3 DNA reads as TGTGCCAGCAGTTTGAGGGATCCTTACAATGAGCAGTTCTTC. Its translation is CASSLRDPYNEQFF.

The chain is built from TRBV6-2 or TRBV6-3 and TRBJ2-7; D may be TRBD2 (6 bases). The CDR3 is made up of 14 amino acids. Deletions cut 4 bases from V and 3 bases from J, with 13 bases between. Germline values: CDR1 MNHEY, CDR2 SVGEGT. The CDR3, as DNA: TGTGCCAGCAGTTCCTTAGCGGAATACTACGAGCAGTACTTC. Encoded protein: CASSSLAEYYEQYF.

The chain employs TRBV5-6 and TRBJ2-7, with 8 bases aligning to TRBD2. This CDR3 has 13 amino acids. Germline V gives CDR1 SGHDT, CDR2 YYEEEE. Losses at the gene ends were 3 bases for V and 4 bases for J; bases not matched to a gene: 3. The CDR3 region is CASSSSSGYEQYF. Written as DNA, the CDR3 is TGTGCCAGCAGCTCCTCTAGCGGGTACGAGCAGTACTTC.

This clone appeared a few times. The gene calls are TRBV11-3 and TRBJ1-1; a possible D gene is TRBD1 (5 bases). Germline V CDR1 and CDR2: SGHNT, YENEEA. The V gene lost 4 bases and the J gene lost 4 bases, with 10 bases spanning the gap. The CDR3 has 13 amino acids. Here the CDR3 DNA reads TGTGCCAGCAGCTCAGACGGGGGCACTGAAGCTTTCTTT. Translation gives CASSSDGGTEAFF. Full variable domain (rest looked up from reference TRBV11-3 and TRBJ1-1): EAGVVQSPRYKIIEKKQPVAFWCNPISGHNTLYWYLQNLGQGPELLIRYENEEAVDDSQLPKDRFSAERLKGVDSTLKIQPAELGDSAVYLCASSSDGGTEAFFGQGTRLTVV.

V is TRBV27 and J is TRBJ2-7, with D uncertain. The CDR3 loop spans 12 amino acids. Germline CDR1 reads MNHEY; CDR2 reads SMNVEV (reference sequence). V lost 7 bases and J 7 bases, leaving 14 bases between the germline ends. The CDR3 region is CASTSTSREQYF. Written as DNA, the CDR3 is TGTGCCAGCACCTCCACCTCCCGGGAGCAGTACTTC.

This rearrangement joins TRBV7-9 to TRBJ2-1; 9 positions agree with TRBD2. With V trimmed by 1 base and J by 0 bases, 10 bases remained unmatched. The CDR3 has 19 residues. CDR1 is SEHNR, CDR2 FQNEAQ, per germline (reference sequence). As DNA, the CDR3 is TGTGCCAGCAGCTTAGTACAGGGGACTAGCATCCACTCCTACAATGAGCAGTTCTTC. The encoded protein is CASSLVQGTSIHSYNEQFF. Full variable domain (rest looked up from reference TRBV7-9 and TRBJ2-1): DTGVSQNPRHKITKRGQNVTFRCDPISEHNRLYWYRQTLGQGPEFLTYFQNEAQLEKSRLLSDRFSAERPKGSFSTLEIQRTEQGDSAMYLCASSLVQGTSIHSYNEQFFGPGTRLTVL.

The chain joins TRBV12-3 or TRBV12-4 to TRBJ2-7; D not certain. The CDR3 has 13 residues. With 3 bases removed from V and 6 bases from J, the gap between germline ends came to 12 bases. The CDR3 region is CASSFKQTLEQYF. Written as DNA, the CDR3 is TGTGCCAGCAGTTTCAAGCAAACCCTCGAGCAGTACTTC.

The chain recombines TRBV19 with TRBJ1-1, with 7 bases identical to TRBD1. CDR1 LNHDA and CDR2 SQIVND come from the germline V gene (reference sequence). The CDR3 loop spans 14 amino acids. Trimming took 9 bases from V and 3 from J; bases not matched to a gene: 10. Here the CDR3 DNA reads TGTGCCAGCAAAAAGAGGCAGGGGGACACTGAAGCTTTCTTT. Its protein is CASKKRQGDTEAFF.

The chain is built from TRBV29-1 and TRBJ1-2; a possible D gene is TRBD1 (6 bases). Trimming stripped 8 bases from V and 6 bases from J, with 22 bases between. Looked up from germline, CDR1 is SQVTM and CDR2 is ANQGSEA. The CDR3 has 14 residues. The CDR3 is CSSTERGGGNGYTF. In DNA, the CDR3 is TGCAGCAGTACAGAACGGGGAGGGGGGAATGGCTACACCTTC.

The chain has TRBV7-3 and TRBJ1-1, with D possibly TRBD1 on 5 matching bases. Germline V gene data show CDR1 as SGHTA and CDR2 as FQGTGA. Between the trimmed V and J ends, which lost 5 bases and 0 bases, there was a span of 10 bases. The CDR3 totals 14 residues. The CDR3: CASSADSLNTEAFF. The CDR3 nucleotides read TGTGCCAGCAGCGCCGACAGCCTGAACACTGAAGCTTTCTTT.